Below, 14 T cell receptor beta chains from the same sample are listed, as sequenced in a study of T cells in Graves' hyperthyroidism and ophthalmopathy. Amplification of TCR beta CDR3 regions was performed using RNA transcripts as template. The HTBI primer set served for first-round RT-PCR of the TCR CDR3. TCRdb called the multiplex PCR reads again in MiXCR, with one record for every CDR3 protein. Of hundreds of thousands of distinct CDR3 sequences listed, 25% are singletons. The sequencing sample was made of blood. These receptors originate from a man aged 50 to 59 with Graves' hyperthyroidism.

This clonotype was counted at least ten times. This chain joins TRBV20-1 and TRBJ2-7, with 7 bases identical to TRBD2. V gave up 4 bases and J gave up 9 bases; unmatched junction bases: 9. Germline V gene sequence: CDR1 DFQATT, CDR2 SNEGSKA (reference sequence). The CDR3 is made up of 12 amino acids. The CDR3 DNA sequence: TGCAGTGCTACCGGGCGGGAGAGGAGGCAGTACTTC. Its translation is CSATGRERRQYF.

This clonotype was counted ten times or more. DNA of the CDR3: TGTGCCAGCAGTTACAGGGGATTGAGCACTGAAGCTTTCTTT. It encodes CASSYRGLSTEAFF. This rearrangement joins TRBV28 to TRBJ1-1; 7 bases align to TRBD1. This CDR3 is 14 amino acids long. Germline V CDR1 and CDR2: MDHEN, SYDVKM. The junction had 6 bases not matched to a gene; V was cut back by 4 bases and J by 4 bases. Together with reference TRBV28 and TRBJ1-1, the CDR3 gives the full variable domain: DVKVTQSSRYLVKRTGEKVFLECVQDMDHENMFWYRQDPGLGLRLIYFSYDVKMKEKGDIPEGYSVSREKKERFSLILESASTNQTSMYLCASSYRGLSTEAFFGQGTRLTVV.

Ten or more counts support this clonotype. The chain joins TRBV20-1 to TRBJ2-1; possible D gene TRBD2, 6 bases. Trimming shortened V by 5 bases and J by 8 bases, and 19 bases separated the two germline ends. Germline lookup yields CDR1 DFQATT and CDR2 SNEGSKA (reference sequence). The CDR3 length is 14 residues. This CDR3 is CSADPGRTHYEQFF. Written as DNA, the CDR3 is TGCAGTGCTGATCCGGGGAGGACACATTATGAGCAGTTCTTC.

CDR3 coding DNA: TGCGCCAGCAGCCCCCTCTCGGCTCAAACCACCGGGGAGCTGTTTTTT. This encodes CASSPLSAQTTGELFF. The genes are TRBV5-1 and TRBJ2-2, with unresolved D. Germline V lookup: CDR1 SGHRS, CDR2 YFSETQ. The length of the CDR3 is 16 residues. Trimming pared 4 bases from V and 4 bases from J, leaving 17 bases between.

This clonotype was seen more than once but under ten times. DNA for the CDR3: TGCGCCAGCAGCTTGACCCCTGGGGGGATAGGCACAGATACGCAGTATTTT. Its translation: CASSLTPGGIGTDTQYF. The chain joins TRBV5-1 to TRBJ2-3, with D perhaps matching TRBD2 (6 bases). V was trimmed by 1 base and J by 1 base, leaving 16 bases between them. The germline V gene has CDR1 SGHRS and CDR2 YFSETQ. The CDR3 runs to 17 residues.

The sample holds a few counts of this clonotype. The J gene is TRBJ2-7, the V gene TRBV28, with 9 bases fitting TRBD2. This CDR3 spans 16 amino acids. Germline V lookup: CDR1 MDHEN, CDR2 SYDVKM. The junction had 14 bases not matched to a gene; V was cut back by 6 bases and J by 5 bases. The CDR3 bases are TGTGCCAGCAGGAACAGACGTAGCGGGAGTAAGGACGAGCAGTACTTC. Translating it yields CASRNRRSGSKDEQYF.

The V and J genes are TRBV11-2 and TRBJ2-3; D ambiguous. This CDR3 region has 15 residues. The germline V gene has CDR1 SGHAT and CDR2 FQNNGV. V lost 5 bases and J 4 bases, leaving 16 bases between the germline ends. The CDR3 sequence: CASSKGYWLADTQYF. CDR3 DNA: TGTGCCAGCAGCAAAGGGTACTGGTTGGCAGATACGCAGTATTTT.

The gene calls are TRBV11-2 and TRBJ2-2; no clear D gene. Per the germline V gene, CDR1 is SGHAT and CDR2 is FQNNGV. V gave up 3 bases and J gave up 0 bases, with 5 bases separating them. The CDR3 contains 14 residues. The DNA for the CDR3 is TGTGCCAGCAGCTTCCGGACGAACACCGGGGAGCTGTTTTTT. This gives the protein CASSFRTNTGELFF.

The chain carries TRBV5-1 and TRBJ1-3, with D possibly being TRBD1 (5 bases). Looked up from germline, CDR1 is SGHRS and CDR2 is YFSETQ. Trimming shortened V by 1 base and J by 0 bases, and 11 bases separated the two germline ends. The CDR3 loop spans 16 amino acids. CDR3: CASSLLGDYSGNTIYF. As DNA, the CDR3 is TGCGCCAGCAGCTTGTTGGGGGACTACTCTGGAAACACCATATATTTT.

CDR3 residues: CSARDAAVGDRNQPQHF. Written as DNA, the CDR3 is TGCAGTGCTAGGGATGCGGCGGTTGGGGATCGCAATCAGCCCCAGCATTTT. This chain links TRBV20-1 with TRBJ1-5; no definite D call. With 3 bases removed from V and 2 bases from J, the gap between germline ends came to 20 bases. The CDR3 is 17 residues long. Per the germline V gene, CDR1 is DFQATT and CDR2 is SNEGSKA (reference sequence).

This clonotype was seen more than once but under ten times. V and J are TRBV5-1 and TRBJ2-1; D perhaps matches TRBD1 (6 bases). V lost 3 bases and J 6 bases, leaving 13 bases between the germline ends. Germline loops: CDR1 SGHRS, CDR2 YFSETQ. The CDR3 spans 14 residues. CDR3 bases: TGCGCCAGCAGCTCGGCAGGGGTTATCAATGAGCAGTTCTTC. It specifies CASSSAGVINEQFF. Full variable domain (missing parts from reference TRBV5-1 and TRBJ2-1): KAGVTQTPRYLIKTRGQQVTLSCSPISGHRSVSWYQQTPGQGLQFLFEYFSETQRNKGNFPGRFSGRQFSNSRSEMNVSTLELGDSALYLCASSSAGVINEQFFGPGTRLTVL.

This rearrangement joins TRBV28 to TRBJ2-7, with 8 bases matching TRBD2. The length of the CDR3 is 17 residues. From germline, CDR1 is MDHEN and CDR2 SYDVKM. After removal of 2 bases from V and 5 bases from J, the junction contained 14 bases not matched to a gene. DNA for the CDR3: TGTGCCAGCAGTTTAGTGGGGGGCGGTAGCGGGAATGACGAGCAGTACTTC. Its translation: CASSLVGGGSGNDEQYF.

This clonotype was found many times. The chain combines TRBV11-1 with TRBJ2-7, with TRBD1 identical over 9 bases. The germline V gene has CDR1 SGHAT and CDR2 FQDESV (reference sequence). CDR3 length: 15 residues. Trimming cost V 6 bases and J 2 bases; bases outside gene matches: 8. The CDR3 loop is CASSLLGTGTYEQYF. The CDR3 bases are TGTGCCAGCAGTCTTCTCGGGACAGGGACCTACGAGCAGTACTTC.

The chain couples TRBV9 to TRBJ2-3, with D maybe TRBD2 (5 bases). The V gene's germline CDR1 is SGDLS and CDR2 YYNGEE. This CDR3 spans 15 amino acids. Trimming removed 0 bases from V and 2 bases from J, with 10 bases in between. The CDR3 reads CASSVGVSDTDTQYF. In DNA, the CDR3 is TGTGCCAGCAGCGTAGGGGTTAGCGACACAGATACGCAGTATTTT.